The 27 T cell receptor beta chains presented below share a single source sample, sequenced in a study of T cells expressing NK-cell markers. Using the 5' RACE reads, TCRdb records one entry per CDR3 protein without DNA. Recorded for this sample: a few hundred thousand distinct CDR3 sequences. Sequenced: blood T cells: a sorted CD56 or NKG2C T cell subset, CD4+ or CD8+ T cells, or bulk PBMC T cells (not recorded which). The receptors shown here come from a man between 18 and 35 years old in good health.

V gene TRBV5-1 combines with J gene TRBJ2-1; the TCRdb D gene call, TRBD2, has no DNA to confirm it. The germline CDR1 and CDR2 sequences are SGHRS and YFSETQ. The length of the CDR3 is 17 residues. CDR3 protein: CASSLPSGTRVLNEQFF.

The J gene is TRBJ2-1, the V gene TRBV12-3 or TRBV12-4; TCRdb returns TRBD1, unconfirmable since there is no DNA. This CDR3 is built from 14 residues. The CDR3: CASSFAQGKNEQFF.

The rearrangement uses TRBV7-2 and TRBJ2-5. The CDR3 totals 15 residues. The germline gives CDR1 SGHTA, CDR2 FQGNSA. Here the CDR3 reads CASSLFGGYQETQYF.

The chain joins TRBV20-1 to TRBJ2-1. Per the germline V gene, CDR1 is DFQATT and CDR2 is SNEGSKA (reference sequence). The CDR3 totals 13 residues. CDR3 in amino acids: CSARALFYDEQFF.

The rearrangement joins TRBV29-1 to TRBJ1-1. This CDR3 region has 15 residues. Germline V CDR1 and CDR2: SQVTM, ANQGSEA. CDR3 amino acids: CSVAGDPTWNTEAFF.

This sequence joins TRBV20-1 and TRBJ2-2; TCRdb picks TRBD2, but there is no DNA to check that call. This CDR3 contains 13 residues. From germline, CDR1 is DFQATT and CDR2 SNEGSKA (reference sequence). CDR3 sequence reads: CSAPTRNTGELFF.

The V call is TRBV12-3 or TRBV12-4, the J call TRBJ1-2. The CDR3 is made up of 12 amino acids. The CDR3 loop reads CASSLIVGGYTF.

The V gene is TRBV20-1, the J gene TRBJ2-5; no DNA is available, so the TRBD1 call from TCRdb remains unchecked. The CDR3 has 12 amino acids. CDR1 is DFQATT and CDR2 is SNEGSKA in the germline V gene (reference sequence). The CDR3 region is CSATLVRSKLYF.

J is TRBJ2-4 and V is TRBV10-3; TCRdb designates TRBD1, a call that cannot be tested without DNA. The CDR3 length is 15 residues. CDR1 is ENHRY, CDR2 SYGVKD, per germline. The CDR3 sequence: CATRAGQSGENIQYF.

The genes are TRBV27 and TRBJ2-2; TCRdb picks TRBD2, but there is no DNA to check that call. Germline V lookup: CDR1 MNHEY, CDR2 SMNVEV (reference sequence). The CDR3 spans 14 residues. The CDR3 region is CASSSRTRTGELFF.

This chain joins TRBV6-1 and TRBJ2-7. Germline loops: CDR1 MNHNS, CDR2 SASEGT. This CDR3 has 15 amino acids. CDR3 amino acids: CASSARSLEGYEQYF.

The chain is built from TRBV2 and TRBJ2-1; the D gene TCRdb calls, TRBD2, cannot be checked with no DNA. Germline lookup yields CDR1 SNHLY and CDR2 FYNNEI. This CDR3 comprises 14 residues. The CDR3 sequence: CASLAGGSYNEQFF.

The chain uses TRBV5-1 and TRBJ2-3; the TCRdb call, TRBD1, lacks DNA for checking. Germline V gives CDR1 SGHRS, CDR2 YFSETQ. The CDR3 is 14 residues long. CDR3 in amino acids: CASSHGQNADTQYF.

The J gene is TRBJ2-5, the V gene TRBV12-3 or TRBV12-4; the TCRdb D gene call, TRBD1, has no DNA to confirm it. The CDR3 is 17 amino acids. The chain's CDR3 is CASRPGPGSRGEGTQYF.

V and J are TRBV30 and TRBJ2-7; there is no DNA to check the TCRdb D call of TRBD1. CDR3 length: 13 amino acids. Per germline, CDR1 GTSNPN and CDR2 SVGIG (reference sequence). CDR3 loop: CAWRRRGQDEQYF.

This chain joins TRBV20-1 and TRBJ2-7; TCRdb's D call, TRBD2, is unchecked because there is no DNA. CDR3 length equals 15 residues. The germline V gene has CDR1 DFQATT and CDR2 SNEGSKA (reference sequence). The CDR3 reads CSARPIAGVGHEQYF.

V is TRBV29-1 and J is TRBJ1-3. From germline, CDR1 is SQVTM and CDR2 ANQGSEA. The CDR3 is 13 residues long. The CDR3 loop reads CSVKDRSGGTIYF.

The CDR3 spells CSAKTSQSTDTQYF. V is TRBV20-1 and J is TRBJ2-3; the D call of TRBD2 rests on TCRdb alone, since no DNA is present to check it. This CDR3 region has 14 residues. CDR1 is DFQATT and CDR2 is SNEGSKA in the germline V gene (reference sequence).

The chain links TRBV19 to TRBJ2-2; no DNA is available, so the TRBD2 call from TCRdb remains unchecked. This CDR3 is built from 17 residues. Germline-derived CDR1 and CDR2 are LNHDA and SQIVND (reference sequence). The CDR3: CASRGLAGIGNTGELFF.

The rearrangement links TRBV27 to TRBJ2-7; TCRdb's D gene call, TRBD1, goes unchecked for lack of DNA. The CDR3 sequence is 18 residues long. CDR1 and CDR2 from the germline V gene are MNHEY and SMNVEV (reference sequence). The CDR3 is CASSLGVRTSQVSYEQYF.

This CDR3 reads CASSYRPPGTRSGANVLTF. The chain joins TRBV6-5 to TRBJ2-6; the TCRdb call, TRBD2, lacks DNA for checking. CDR3 length: 19 amino acids. In germline, CDR1 is MNHEY, CDR2 SVGAGI.

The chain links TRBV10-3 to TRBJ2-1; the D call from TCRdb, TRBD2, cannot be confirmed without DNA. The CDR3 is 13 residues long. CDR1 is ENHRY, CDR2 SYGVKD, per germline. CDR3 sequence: CAMRAGEYNEQFF.

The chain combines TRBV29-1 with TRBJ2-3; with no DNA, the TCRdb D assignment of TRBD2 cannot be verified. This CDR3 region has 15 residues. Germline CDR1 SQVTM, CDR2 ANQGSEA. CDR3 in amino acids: CSVVKGTLYTDTQYF.

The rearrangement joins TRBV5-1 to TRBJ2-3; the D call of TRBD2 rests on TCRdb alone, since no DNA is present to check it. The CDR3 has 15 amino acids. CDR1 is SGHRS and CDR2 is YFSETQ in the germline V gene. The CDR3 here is CASSSNSQPGGTQYF.

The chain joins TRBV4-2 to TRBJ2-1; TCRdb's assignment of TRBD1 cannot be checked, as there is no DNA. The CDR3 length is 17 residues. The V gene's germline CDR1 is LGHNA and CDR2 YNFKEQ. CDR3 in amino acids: CASSQDPGSPSYNEQFF.

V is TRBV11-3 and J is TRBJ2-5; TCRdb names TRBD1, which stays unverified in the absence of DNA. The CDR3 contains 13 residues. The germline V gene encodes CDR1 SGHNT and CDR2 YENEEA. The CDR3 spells CASKTGDGETQYF.

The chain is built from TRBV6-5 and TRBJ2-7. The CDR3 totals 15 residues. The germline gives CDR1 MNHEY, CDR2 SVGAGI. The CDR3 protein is CASSNVHKESYEQYF.